This TCR beta chain was observed in a study of early T cells in non-severe SARS-CoV-2 infection. With V trimmed by 5 bases and J by 2 bases, 13 bases remained unmatched. CDR1 is KGHDR, CDR2 SFDVKD, per germline. The CDR3 runs 19 residues. The sample holds many counts of this clonotype. The library protocol tagged individual cDNA molecules with unique molecular identifiers. A single record per CDR3 protein comes from TCRdb applying MiXCR to the 5' RACE reads. The sample records about 30,000 distinct CDR3 sequences, approximately 5.6% being singletons. Sequenced material: whole blood. The chain uses TRBV24-1 and TRBJ2-1; 11 positions agree with TRBD2. This clonotype originated in an adult who was a healthcare worker with PCR-confirmed SARS-CoV-2 infection or an uninfected control (not recorded which). This chain's CDR3 is CATSAPGLAASHTYNEQFF. For the CDR3, the DNA is TGTGCCACCAGTGCGCCGGGACTAGCGGCATCCCACACCTACAATGAGCAGTTCTTC.